These 21 T cell receptor beta chains originate from one sample sequenced in a study of shared T cell receptors in the human thymus. Sequencing was performed with immunoSEQ multiplex PCR; in TCRdb, only in-frame clones are kept and a portion is missing. The table includes 650,000 to 950,000 clones, approximately 85% detected once. The same sample was also studied in work on human thymus T cells.

Sequencing was carried out using thymocytes. These receptors originate from a girl under three years old with a congenital heart defect.

This chain connects TRBV6-1 to TRBJ1-6, with D tentatively TRBD1 (6 bases). The CDR3 is 19 amino acids. CDR1 and CDR2 from the germline V gene are MNHNS and SASEGT. Trimming took off 6 bases at V and 5 bases at J, with 26 bases between the two ends. Written as DNA, the CDR3 is TGTGCCAGCAGCGAAATAGTGGGGGAGCGGGGGGGGCATAATTCACCCCTCCACTTT. Its protein product is CASSEIVGERGGHNSPLHF.

This chain uses TRBV19 with TRBJ1-6; weak D call: TRBD1 (6 bases). The CDR3 sequence is 15 residues long. The V end lost 5 bases, the J end lost 6 bases, and 14 bases lay between the germline ends. Germline values: CDR1 LNHDA, CDR2 SQIVND (reference sequence). The CDR3 coding sequence is TGTGCCAGTAGTTCTAACAGGGCCACTAATTCACCCCTCCACTTT. Its protein is CASSSNRATNSPLHF.

In its sample, this clone was seen once. The rearrangement uses TRBV2 and TRBJ2-3, with D uncertain. V was trimmed by 10 bases and J by 4 bases, leaving 12 bases between them. Per the germline V gene, CDR1 is SNHLY and CDR2 is FYNNEI. The CDR3 runs 12 residues. The CDR3 is CATSPRPDTQYF. The CDR3 nucleotides read TGTGCCACCTCCCCTAGACCAGATACGCAGTATTTT. Supplemented by reference TRBV2 and TRBJ2-3, the full variable domain reads EPEVTQTPSHQVTQMGQEVILRCVPISNHLYFYWYRQILGQKVEFLVSFYNNEISEKSEIFDDQFSVERPDGSNFTLKIRSTKLEDSAMYFCATSPRPDTQYFGPGTRLTVL.

Regarding this clone: The same CDR3 can be traced to other DNA sequences in this sample. The chain combines TRBV5-1 with TRBJ1-6; 10 nucleotides agree with TRBD1. The V and J ends lost 2 bases and 10 bases, in that order; junction bases with no gene match: 3. In germline, CDR1 is SGHRS, CDR2 YFSETQ. CDR3 length: 14 amino acids. CDR3 nucleotides: TGCGCCAGCAGCTTCCGGGACAGGGGATCACCCCTCCACTTT. It translates to CASSFRDRGSPLHF.

The rearrangement joins TRBV5-1 to TRBJ2-3, with 14 nucleotides matching TRBD2. Germline assignment: CDR1 SGHRS and CDR2 YFSETQ. The CDR3 consists of 17 residues. Trimming at V came to 7 bases and at J to 5 bases, leaving 12 bases not matched to a gene. This CDR3 reads CASGLAGGYQTVDTQYF. The CDR3 nucleotides are TGCGCCAGCGGACTAGCGGGGGGCTATCAGACGGTAGATACGCAGTATTTT. The full variable domain, its missing parts supplied by reference TRBV5-1 and TRBJ2-3, is KAGVTQTPRYLIKTRGQQVTLSCSPISGHRSVSWYQQTPGQGLQFLFEYFSETQRNKGNFPGRFSGRQFSNSRSEMNVSTLELGDSALYLCASGLAGGYQTVDTQYFGPGTRLTVL.

The chain has TRBV7-9 and TRBJ2-5, with TRBD1 matching 7 bases. The CDR3 extends over 17 amino acids. Germline V lookup: CDR1 SEHNR, CDR2 FQNEAQ (reference sequence). V dropped 4 bases and J dropped 1; count of bases not matched to a gene: 12. In DNA form, the CDR3 reads TGTGCCAGCAGCTCCCACCATCGACAGGGAAGCCAAGAGACCCAGTACTTC. This codes for CASSSHHRQGSQETQYF.

This clone was seen only a few times. This sequence joins TRBV6-5 and TRBJ1-5, with D perhaps matching TRBD1 (6 bases). The V end lost 5 bases, the J end lost 6 bases, and 11 bases lay between the germline ends. Germline loops: CDR1 MNHEY, CDR2 SVGAGI. The CDR3 contains 13 residues. The CDR3 reads CASSRGQSQPQHF. CDR3 DNA sequence: TGTGCCAGCAGTCGAGGACAGTCTCAGCCCCAGCATTTT.

The V gene is TRBV29-1, the J gene TRBJ2-2; D is perhaps TRBD2 (5 bases). The length of the CDR3 is 13 residues. Deletions cut 7 bases from V and 4 bases from J, with 13 bases between. Germline-derived CDR1 and CDR2 are SQVTM and ANQGSEA. As DNA, the CDR3 is TGCAGCGGGGGAGTCGGGGTCACCGGGGAGCTGTTTTTT. It specifies CSGGVGVTGELFF.

The chain carries TRBV7-2 and TRBJ1-2; a weak D match, TRBD1 (5 bases). Per germline, CDR1 SGHTA and CDR2 FQGNSA. V was clipped by 0 bases and J by 2 bases, with 16 bases between them. The CDR3 is 17 amino acids. Here the CDR3 DNA reads TGTGCCAGCAGCTTAGCGCTACCGCCCAGGGCAAACTATGGCTACACCTTC. Amino acid sequence: CASSLALPPRANYGYTF.

The genes are TRBV6-9 and TRBJ2-5; 8 nucleotides match TRBD1. Unmatched junction bases numbered 14, after V lost 8 bases and J lost 3 bases. CDR3 length: 16 amino acids. CDR1 and CDR2 from the germline V gene are MNHGY and SVAAGI. The CDR3 nucleotides read TGTGCCAGCCAGAGTACATATAGGACAGGGAAAGAGACCCAGTACTTC. Protein: CASQSTYRTGKETQYF.

J is TRBJ2-5 and V is TRBV7-9; 7 nucleotides line up with TRBD2. The trim removed 2 bases at V and 1 base at J, leaving 4 bases unmatched. This CDR3 has 15 amino acids. Germline lookup yields CDR1 SEHNR and CDR2 FQNEAQ (reference sequence). The CDR3: CASSLSSGVQETQYF. CDR3 in DNA: TGTGCCAGCAGCTTATCGAGCGGGGTCCAAGAGACCCAGTACTTC.

The chain employs TRBV4-2 and TRBJ2-3, with TRBD2 matching over 10 bases. CDR3 length: 16 amino acids. After removal of 0 bases from V and 4 bases from J, the junction contained 4 bases not matched to a gene. Germline-derived CDR1 and CDR2 are LGHNA and YNFKEQ. In nucleotides, the CDR3 is TGTGCCAGCAGCCAAGAAGGTCTAGCGGGGGCAGATACGCAGTATTTT. Protein: CASSQEGLAGADTQYF.

This clone showed up just once. This chain connects TRBV4-1 to TRBJ1-1; TRBD1 might be the D (5 bases). Germline assignment: CDR1 MGHRA and CDR2 YSYEKL. There are 15 residues in the CDR3. V lost 4 bases, J lost 2 bases, and 14 bases lay in between. CDR3 nucleotides: TGCGCCAGCAGCCCCGGGGCGGGGGGAAACACTGAAGCTTTCTTT. Translating it yields CASSPGAGGNTEAFF.

This clone appeared a single time. This chain links TRBV6-1 with TRBJ2-7; the D gene is possibly TRBD1 (5 bases). The V gene lost 10 bases and the J gene lost 3 bases, with 19 bases spanning the gap. Germline V gene sequence: CDR1 MNHNS, CDR2 SASEGT. The CDR3 covers 14 residues. The CDR3 sequence: CAITRVGIGYEQYF. DNA for the CDR3: TGTGCCATCACCAGGGTAGGGATTGGCTACGAGCAGTACTTC.

The chain is built from TRBV7-6 and TRBJ2-2; maybe TRBD1 (8 bases). The CDR3 extends over 17 amino acids. Trimming took off 3 bases at V and 4 bases at J, with 18 bases between the two ends. CDR1 is SGHVS, CDR2 FNYEAQ, per germline. Here the CDR3 reads CASSFRGGQAGTGELFF. As DNA, the CDR3 is TGTGCCAGCAGCTTTAGGGGGGGACAGGCGGGCACCGGGGAGCTGTTTTTT.

V and J are TRBV11-2 and TRBJ1-1, with TRBD1 as a possible D gene (6 bases). Germline loops: CDR1 SGHAT, CDR2 FQNNGV. The CDR3 is 16 amino acids. Deletions cut 1 base from V and 5 bases from J, with 17 bases between. The CDR3 sequence is CASSLVIWPRGTEAFF. The DNA for the CDR3 is TGTGCCAGCAGCTTAGTTATCTGGCCTAGGGGGACTGAAGCTTTCTTT. Based on the CDR3 plus reference TRBV11-2 and TRBJ1-1, the full variable domain is EAGVAQSPRYKIIEKRQSVAFWCNPISGHATLYWYQQILGQGPKLLIQFQNNGVVDDSQLPKDRFSAERLKGVDSTLKIQPAKLEDSAVYLCASSLVIWPRGTEAFFGQGTRLTVV.

The chain uses TRBV5-4 and TRBJ1-2, with a weak D call TRBD1 (6 bases). Germline CDR1 is SGHNT and CDR2 is YYREEE (reference sequence). Trimming pared 0 bases from V and 4 bases from J, leaving 13 bases between. The CDR3 has 15 residues. The CDR3 DNA reads as TGTGCCAGCAGCTTGGAGGGGCAGGGGAGCTATGGCTACACCTTC. It specifies CASSLEGQGSYGYTF.

This clone was picked up a small number of times. This chain joins TRBV28 and TRBJ1-5; D remains ambiguous. V was clipped by 1 base and J by 5 bases, with 12 bases between them. This CDR3 comprises 15 residues. The germline V gene encodes CDR1 MDHEN and CDR2 SYDVKM. The CDR3 DNA follows: TGTGCCAGCAGTTTATTCCCCGCCGGAGATCAGCCCCAGCATTTT. This codes for CASSLFPAGDQPQHF.

The CDR3, as DNA: TGTGCCAGCAGCCCGGACTACAGGCTTAGCTCCTACAATGAGCAGTTCTTC. It encodes CASSPDYRLSSYNEQFF. This chain uses TRBV5-6 with TRBJ2-1; D may be TRBD2 (6 bases). V was trimmed by 4 bases and J by 0 bases, leaving 17 bases between them. The CDR3 is 17 residues long. Per germline, CDR1 SGHDT and CDR2 YYEEEE.

This clone was observed a few times. The V call is TRBV7-6, the J call TRBJ2-7; 10 bases match TRBD1. This CDR3 is 14 amino acids long. Germline V gene data show CDR1 as SGHVS and CDR2 as FNYEAQ. After removal of 5 bases from V and 3 bases from J, the junction contained 4 bases not matched to a gene. This CDR3 reads CASSPTGGDYEQYF. The DNA of the CDR3 is TGTGCCAGCAGCCCGACAGGGGGCGACTACGAGCAGTACTTC.

The chain joins TRBV5-6 to TRBJ1-1, with TRBD1 as a possible D gene (6 bases). This CDR3 is 14 amino acids long. In germline, CDR1 is SGHDT, CDR2 YYEEEE. The V and J ends lost 0 bases and 4 bases respectively, with 10 bases between them. The CDR3 sequence is CASSLGQGCTEAFF. The DNA for the CDR3 is TGTGCCAGCAGCTTGGGGCAGGGGTGCACTGAAGCTTTCTTT. The full variable domain, its missing parts supplied by reference TRBV5-6 and TRBJ1-1, is DAGVTQSPTHLIKTRGQQVTLRCSPKSGHDTVSWYQQALGQGPQFIFQYYEEEERQRGNFPDRFSGHQFPNYSSELNVNALLLGDSALYLCASSLGQGCTEAFFGQGTRLTVV.